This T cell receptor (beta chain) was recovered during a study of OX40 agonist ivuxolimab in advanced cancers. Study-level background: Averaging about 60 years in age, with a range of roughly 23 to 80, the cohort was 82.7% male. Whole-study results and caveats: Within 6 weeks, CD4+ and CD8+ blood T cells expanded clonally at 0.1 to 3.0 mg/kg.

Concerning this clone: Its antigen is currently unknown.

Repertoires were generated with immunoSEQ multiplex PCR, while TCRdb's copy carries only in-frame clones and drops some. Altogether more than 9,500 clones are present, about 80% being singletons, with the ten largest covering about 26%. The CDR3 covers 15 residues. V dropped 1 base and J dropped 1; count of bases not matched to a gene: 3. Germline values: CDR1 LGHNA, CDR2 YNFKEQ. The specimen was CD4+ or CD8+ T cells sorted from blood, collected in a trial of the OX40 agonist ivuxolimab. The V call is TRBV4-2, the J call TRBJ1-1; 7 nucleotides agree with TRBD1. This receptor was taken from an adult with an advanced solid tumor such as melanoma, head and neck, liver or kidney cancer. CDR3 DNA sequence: TGTGCCAGCAGCCAAGTTGGACAGGCGAACACTGAAGCTTTCTTT. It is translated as CASSQVGQANTEAFF.